The 12 T cell receptor beta chains below come from one sample, sequenced in a study of cytomegalovirus exposure and HLA in healthy donors. PCR used 60 Vbeta primers and 13 Jbeta primers. Clones were read by immunoSEQ multiplex PCR, and TCRdb kept only the in-frame ones, dropping some. This table has over 130,000 clones, 82% appearing once. Sequencing was performed on PBMCs. The receptors were sampled from a male donor in good health and CMV-seronegative.

The rearrangement uses TRBV7-6 and TRBJ2-7, with 9 nucleotides matching TRBD2. CDR1 and CDR2 from the germline V gene are SGHVS and FNYEAQ. This CDR3 is 14 amino acids long. V was clipped by 4 bases and J by 6 bases; unmatched bases: 7. The chain's CDR3 is CASSSSGIFGEQYF. The DNA for the CDR3 is TGTGCCAGCAGCTCTAGCGGGATATTCGGCGAGCAGTACTTC.

The chain couples TRBV7-9 to TRBJ2-2, with 8 bases lining up with TRBD1. The J segment lost 6 bases and the V segment lost 6 bases, leaving 12 bases of the junction unmatched. The CDR3 is made up of 16 amino acids. From germline, CDR1 is SEHNR and CDR2 FQNEAQ (reference sequence). CDR3 in amino acids: CASRAPGGAVSGELFF. CDR3 nucleotides: TGTGCCAGCAGGGCACCAGGGGGCGCGGTTTCCGGGGAGCTGTTTTTT.

In this sample, this clone turned up once. The rearrangement joins TRBV11-2 to TRBJ2-1, with D unclear. V was trimmed by 0 bases and J by 3 bases, leaving 6 bases between them. The germline gives CDR1 SGHAT, CDR2 FQNNGV. The CDR3 extends over 14 amino acids. As DNA, the CDR3 is TGTGCCAGCAGCTTAGAGCGGTACTACAATGAGCAGTTCTTC. Translated, it gives CASSLERYYNEQFF.

To note about this clone: The junction departs from germline at one end; a sequencing error may be responsible. The CDR3 spells CASSPRFGRNQETQYF. The CDR3 coding sequence is TGTGCTAGCAGCCCCCGCTTTGGGAGGAACCAAGAGACCCAGTACTTC. The chain links TRBV7-7 to TRBJ2-5; D might be TRBD2 (6 bases). Germline CDR1 is SSHAT and CDR2 is FNYEAQ (reference sequence). This CDR3 has 16 amino acids.

The chain joins TRBV7-2 to TRBJ1-3, with D possibly being TRBD1 (5 bases). CDR1 and CDR2 (germline): SGHTA, FQGNSA. The CDR3 is 15 residues long. Trimming left V 1 base short and J 4 bases short, with 11 bases between. The CDR3 DNA sequence: TGTGCCAGCAGCTTAGAACCAGGGCGAGGAAACACCATATATTTT. Encoded protein: CASSLEPGRGNTIYF.

J is TRBJ1-1 and V is TRBV28, with 9 nucleotides matching TRBD1. Germline CDR1 reads MDHEN; CDR2 reads SYDVKM. V lost 5 bases, J lost 4 bases, and 11 bases stayed unmatched. This CDR3 is 16 amino acids long. The DNA for the CDR3 is TGTGCCAGCAGTCCAATACGGACAGGGGTACTCACTGAAGCTTTCTTT. This gives the protein CASSPIRTGVLTEAFF.

This clone was seen more than once but under ten times. V is TRBV5-4 and J is TRBJ2-7, with D perhaps TRBD2 (6 bases). Germline lookup yields CDR1 SGHNT and CDR2 YYREEE (reference sequence). Trimming removed 5 bases at V and 1 base at J, with 13 bases between. CDR3 length: 14 amino acids. Here the CDR3 DNA reads TGTGCCAGCAGTCGGCGGGGCGGGTCCTACGAGCAGTACTTC. Translation: CASSRRGGSYEQYF.

The rearrangement joins TRBV7-3 to TRBJ2-6; D is perhaps TRBD2 (5 bases). Germline assignment: CDR1 SGHTA and CDR2 FQGTGA. CDR3 length: 16 amino acids. Between the trimmed V and J ends, which lost 6 bases and 0 bases, there was a span of 12 bases. The CDR3 bases are TGTGCCAGCAGTCCCAAGGCGGGCTCTGGGGCCAACGTCCTGACTTTC. It encodes CASSPKAGSGANVLTF.

The J gene is TRBJ2-3, the V gene TRBV30; unclear D gene. Germline values: CDR1 GTSNPN, CDR2 SVGIG (reference sequence). V dropped 3 bases and J dropped 3 bases, with 13 bases sitting between them. The CDR3 totals 14 residues. CDR3 sequence reads: CAWSALAPTDTQYF. CDR3 in DNA: TGTGCCTGGAGCGCACTCGCCCCGACAGATACGCAGTATTTT.

Points on this clone: Other DNA sequences in this specimen translate into the identical CDR3. J is TRBJ2-7 and V is TRBV5-1; no reliable D call. The CDR3 runs to 13 residues. Between the trimmed V and J ends, which lost 0 bases and 3 bases, there was a span of 7 bases. Germline-derived CDR1 and CDR2 are SGHRS and YFSETQ. CDR3 sequence (DNA): TGCGCCAGCAGCTTGGAAGGCGGCTACGAGCAGTACTTC. Amino acids: CASSLEGGYEQYF. Full variable domain (outside the CDR3, taken from reference TRBV5-1 and TRBJ2-7): KAGVTQTPRYLIKTRGQQVTLSCSPISGHRSVSWYQQTPGQGLQFLFEYFSETQRNKGNFPGRFSGRQFSNSRSEMNVSTLELGDSALYLCASSLEGGYEQYFGPGTRLTVT.

This clone came up a few times. V usage is TRBV4-3 and J usage is TRBJ2-7; TRBD2 matches at 8 bases. The length of the CDR3 is 17 residues. J lost 3 bases, V lost 0 bases, and 10 bases had no gene match. The germline V gene has CDR1 LGHNA and CDR2 YSLEER. CDR3 region: CASSQDTRGGRSYEQYF. The CDR3 region has the DNA TGCGCCAGCAGCCAAGATACCCGGGGCGGGAGGAGCTACGAGCAGTACTTC.

This clone was counted only a few times. The CDR3 DNA reads as TGTGCCAGCAGCTTACGGGCTAGCAGATACGAGCAGTACTTC. Its translation: CASSLRASRYEQYF. This chain uses TRBV13 with TRBJ2-7, with D perhaps TRBD2 (5 bases). CDR3 length equals 14 residues. V was cut by 2 bases and J by 4 bases, with 12 bases left in between. From germline, CDR1 is PRHDT and CDR2 FYEKMQ (reference sequence). The whole variable domain, remainder taken from reference TRBV13 and TRBJ2-7, is AAGVIQSPRHLIKEKRETATLKCYPIPRHDTVYWYQQGPGQDPQFLISFYEKMQSDKGSIPDRFSAQQFSDYHSELNMSSLELGDSALYFCASSLRASRYEQYFGPGTRLTVT.